This TCR beta chain was identified in a study of T cell changes during pregnancy in multiple sclerosis. Germline-derived CDR1 and CDR2 are SNHLY and FYNNEI. The CDR3 runs to 12 residues. Deletions cut 6 bases from V and 5 bases from J, with 10 bases between. The protocol was immunoSEQ multiplex PCR, while the TCRdb copy is restricted to in-frame clones and leaves out a portion. This sample yields about 75,000 clones, of which about 90% are seen a single time; 0.35% to 0.45% belongs to the top ten. The source material was CD4+ T cells from peripheral blood mononuclear cells, sampled before pregnancy. This receptor was obtained from a female donor with multiple sclerosis, enrolled in a pregnancy study. V and J are TRBV2 and TRBJ2-5; tentatively, D is TRBD1 (6 bases). CDR3 sequence (DNA): TGTGCCAGCAGAACAGGGCGTGAGACCCAGTACTTC. It specifies CASRTGRETQYF.